Listed below are T cell receptor beta chains from one sample, sequenced in a study of shared clonotypes between healthy human individuals. Data came from immunoSEQ multiplex PCR; TCRdb stores just in-frame clones and leaves some out. The table records 800,000 or so clones, 90% to 98% of them present only once. Sequencing input: naive CD8+ T cells sorted from blood. These receptor sequences come from a man aged 25-45 years in good health. Each CDR3 is given with its conserved first and last residue. A D gene is named only where the DNA matches it firmly. Clone size is stated in some rows and not others, as once, few, many or a class when expanded.

CDR3nt: TGTGCCACCAGCCGGGACAGCTCCTACGAGCAGTACTTC; CDR3aa: CATSRDSSYEQYF; j_gene: TRBJ2-7; abundance: -; v_gene: TRBV15; d_gene: TRBD1
CDR3nt: TGTGCCAGCAGTCTCGGACTAGCGGGAGGGGCGTCTAAAAATGAGCAGTTCTTC; CDR3aa: CASSLGLAGGASKNEQFF; j_gene: TRBJ2-1; abundance: -; v_gene: TRBV28; d_gene: TRBD2
CDR3nt: TGTGCCACCAGCAATACAGGGGGCAGGGAGGTTGAGCAGTTCTTC; CDR3aa: CATSNTGGREVEQFF; j_gene: TRBJ2-1; abundance: -; v_gene: TRBV15; d_gene: TRBD1
CDR3nt: TGTGCCAGCAGCTTAGATCCGGGGAACTCTGGAAACACCATATATTTT; CDR3aa: CASSLDPGNSGNTIYF; j_gene: TRBJ1-3; abundance: -; v_gene: TRBV13; d_gene: -
CDR3nt: TGTGCCAGCAGCGTCGGACAGGGGAGGACTGAAGCTTTCTTT; CDR3aa: CASSVGQGRTEAFF; j_gene: TRBJ1-1; abundance: few; v_gene: TRBV5-6; d_gene: TRBD1
CDR3nt: TGTGCCAGCAGTTTACGGGACAGGCAAAGGGATACGCAGTATTTT; CDR3aa: CASSLRDRQRDTQYF; j_gene: TRBJ2-3; abundance: -; v_gene: TRBV27; d_gene: TRBD1
CDR3nt: TGTGCCAGCAGTTCAACGGGACAGGGGGCCTACGAGCAGTACTTC; CDR3aa: CASSSTGQGAYEQYF; j_gene: TRBJ2-7; abundance: -; v_gene: TRBV28; d_gene: TRBD1
CDR3nt: TGCAGCGTTGGGACTTCTAGCACAGATACGCAGTATTTT; CDR3aa: CSVGTSSTDTQYF; j_gene: TRBJ2-3; abundance: -; v_gene: TRBV29-1; d_gene: -
CDR3nt: TGTGCCAGCAGTCGAAGTACCGGGGGCTCCTACAATGAGCAGTTCTTC; CDR3aa: CASSRSTGGSYNEQFF; j_gene: TRBJ2-1; abundance: -; v_gene: TRBV7-7; d_gene: -
CDR3nt: TGTGCCAGCAGCGACCCGCGGCGGAGAGGTGAAAAACTGTTTTTT; CDR3aa: CASSDPRRRGEKLFF; j_gene: TRBJ1-4; abundance: -; v_gene: TRBV2; d_gene: -
CDR3nt: TGTGCCAGCAGTGAACTATTATCCGAGAACACAGATACGCAGTATTTT; CDR3aa: CASSELLSENTDTQYF; j_gene: TRBJ2-3; abundance: -; v_gene: TRBV6-1; d_gene: -
CDR3nt: TGCAGCGTTGAGTTCACTAGCTCTGGAGGCGATGAGCAGTTCTTC; CDR3aa: CSVEFTSSGGDEQFF; j_gene: TRBJ2-1; abundance: -; v_gene: TRBV29-1; d_gene: -
CDR3nt: TGTGCCAGCAGTGAAGGGCAAGGGAGGTCCGATGGCTACACCTTC; CDR3aa: CASSEGQGRSDGYTF; j_gene: TRBJ1-2; abundance: -; v_gene: TRBV2; d_gene: -
CDR3nt: TGTGCCAGCAGCCTTACTAGCGGAGGGGGCTCCTACGAGCAGTACTTC; CDR3aa: CASSLTSGGGSYEQYF; j_gene: TRBJ2-7; abundance: -; v_gene: TRBV7-2; d_gene: TRBD2
CDR3nt: TGCGCCAGCAGCTTATGGTCTCCCCCCCCTTTCTACAATGAGCAGTTCTTC; CDR3aa: CASSLWSPPPFYNEQFF; j_gene: TRBJ2-1; abundance: -; v_gene: TRBV5-1; d_gene: -
CDR3nt: TGTGCCAGCAGCTACGGACTAGCGGGACACTCCTACGAGCAGTACTTC; CDR3aa: CASSYGLAGHSYEQYF; j_gene: TRBJ2-7; abundance: once; v_gene: TRBV6-6; d_gene: TRBD2
CDR3nt: TGTGCCAGCAGCCTGGAATGGACAGGGGGTGAAAAACTGTTTTTT; CDR3aa: CASSLEWTGGEKLFF; j_gene: TRBJ1-4; abundance: -; v_gene: TRBV7-6; d_gene: TRBD1
CDR3nt: TGTGCCAGCAGTTCCGCCGGCGGGCATCCCGGGGAGCTGTTTTTT; CDR3aa: CASSSAGGHPGELFF; j_gene: TRBJ2-2; abundance: -; v_gene: TRBV7-9; d_gene: -
CDR3nt: TGCGCCAGCAGCCCGAACTACCCCGGCACTGAAGCTTTCTTT; CDR3aa: CASSPNYPGTEAFF; j_gene: TRBJ1-1; abundance: once; v_gene: TRBV5-1; d_gene: -
CDR3nt: TGTGCCAGCAGTAGTACCGCCTCCTACGAGCAGTACTTC; CDR3aa: CASSSTASYEQYF; j_gene: TRBJ2-7; abundance: -; v_gene: TRBV6-6; d_gene: -
CDR3nt: TGTGCCAGCAGCGTGGGTCTAGCGGGCGGGTCCTACGAGCAGTACTTC; CDR3aa: CASSVGLAGGSYEQYF; j_gene: TRBJ2-7; abundance: -; v_gene: TRBV7-3; d_gene: TRBD2
CDR3nt: TGTGCCAGCAGCCCCCCCCCTACAGGAACAAACTATGGCTACACCTTC; CDR3aa: CASSPPPTGTNYGYTF; j_gene: TRBJ1-2; abundance: -; v_gene: TRBV7-2; d_gene: -
CDR3nt: TGTGCCAGCAGTAAACTAACAGAAAAGGAGTACTTC; CDR3aa: CASSKLTEKEYF; j_gene: TRBJ2-7; abundance: -; v_gene: TRBV6-1; d_gene: -
CDR3nt: TGCAGCGTTGATGGCGCCCTGAACACTGAAGCTTTCTTT; CDR3aa: CSVDGALNTEAFF; j_gene: TRBJ1-1; abundance: -; v_gene: TRBV29-1; d_gene: -
CDR3nt: TGTGCCAGCAGCATCGGGAACTACGAGCAGTACTTC; CDR3aa: CASSIGNYEQYF; j_gene: TRBJ2-7; abundance: -; v_gene: TRBV5-6; d_gene: -
CDR3nt: TGTGCCAGCAGCGTCCCGGATGGTGAGCAGTACTTC; CDR3aa: CASSVPDGEQYF; j_gene: TRBJ2-7; abundance: -; v_gene: TRBV11-2; d_gene: -
CDR3nt: TGCGCCAGCAGCGCGGGACGGACTACCGGGAATGAGCAGTTCTTC; CDR3aa: CASSAGRTTGNEQFF; j_gene: TRBJ2-1; abundance: once; v_gene: TRBV10-1; d_gene: -
CDR3nt: TGTGCCAGCAGCTCCATATTAAGCTCCTACAATGAGCAGTTCTTC; CDR3aa: CASSSILSSYNEQFF; j_gene: TRBJ2-1; abundance: -; v_gene: TRBV7-9; d_gene: -
CDR3nt: TGTGCCAGCAGCTTAGGACTAGCGGGGGGTGATGAGCAGTTCTTC; CDR3aa: CASSLGLAGGDEQFF; j_gene: TRBJ2-1; abundance: -; v_gene: TRBV7-7; d_gene: TRBD2
CDR3nt: TGCGCCAGCAGTGGCAGTGGACATGAGCAGTTCTTC; CDR3aa: CASSGSGHEQFF; j_gene: TRBJ2-1; abundance: -; v_gene: TRBV4-1; d_gene: -
CDR3nt: TGTGCCTGGAGTGTGTATAGCGGGAGGACAAATGAGCAGTTCTTC; CDR3aa: CAWSVYSGRTNEQFF; j_gene: TRBJ2-1; abundance: -; v_gene: TRBV30; d_gene: TRBD2
CDR3nt: TGTGCCAGCAGCCCAACGGTTAGTTACAATGAGCAGTTCTTC; CDR3aa: CASSPTVSYNEQFF; j_gene: TRBJ2-1; abundance: -; v_gene: TRBV7-3; d_gene: -
CDR3nt: TGTGCCACCGGACTAGCGGGGTTCTACGAGCAGTACTTC; CDR3aa: CATGLAGFYEQYF; j_gene: TRBJ2-7; abundance: -; v_gene: TRBV10-3; d_gene: TRBD2
CDR3nt: TGTGCCAGCAGCTTACGACAGGGCTATATCCGCTATGGCTACACCTTC; CDR3aa: CASSLRQGYIRYGYTF; j_gene: TRBJ1-2; abundance: once; v_gene: TRBV11-2; d_gene: TRBD1
CDR3nt: TGTGCCAGCAGCCAATACGCGACAAACGGCTACGAGCAGTACTTC; CDR3aa: CASSQYATNGYEQYF; j_gene: TRBJ2-7; abundance: -; v_gene: TRBV14; d_gene: -
CDR3nt: TGCAGCGTTGAAGCTCCCCAGGGGGGCACCACAGATACGCAGTATTTT; CDR3aa: CSVEAPQGGTTDTQYF; j_gene: TRBJ2-3; abundance: -; v_gene: TRBV29-1; d_gene: -